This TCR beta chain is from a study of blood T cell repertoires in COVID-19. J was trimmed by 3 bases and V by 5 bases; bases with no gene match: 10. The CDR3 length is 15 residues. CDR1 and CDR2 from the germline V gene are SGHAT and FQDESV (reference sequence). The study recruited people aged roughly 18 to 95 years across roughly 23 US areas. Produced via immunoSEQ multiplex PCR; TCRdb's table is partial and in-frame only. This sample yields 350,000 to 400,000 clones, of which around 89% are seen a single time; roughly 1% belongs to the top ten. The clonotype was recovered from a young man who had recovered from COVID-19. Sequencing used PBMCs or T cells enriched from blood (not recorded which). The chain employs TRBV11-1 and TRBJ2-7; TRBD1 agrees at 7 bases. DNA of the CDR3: TGTGCCAGCAGCCCCGGGACAGCAAGACTCTACGAGCAGTACTTC. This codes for CASSPGTARLYEQYF.